Shown below are 6 T cell receptor beta chains from a single sample sequenced in a study of identical twins. TCRdb ran MiXCR on the 5' RACE reads and lists one entry per CDR3 protein. This table has 550,000 to 700,000 distinct CDR3 sequences, just under 10% appearing once. The same data also contributed to another study, on yellow fever vaccine responses in identical twins.

Sequenced sample: PBMCs. The receptors were sampled from a woman aged 18-30 years in good health.

This clonotype was counted only a few times. This chain connects TRBV3-1 to TRBJ1-5, with D uncertain. The CDR3 has 14 amino acids. The germline V and J ends were trimmed by 4 bases and 8 bases, with 15 bases remaining between them. Germline loops: CDR1 LGHDT, CDR2 YNNKEL (reference sequence). CDR3 region: CASSLGSGAEPQHF. The CDR3 DNA reads as TGTGCCAGCAGCCTAGGATCGGGTGCTGAGCCCCAGCATTTT.

The V gene is TRBV5-6, the J gene TRBJ1-1; maybe TRBD1 (5 bases). Germline CDR1 is SGHDT and CDR2 is YYEEEE. This CDR3 is built from 17 residues. The V and J ends lost 5 bases and 1 base respectively, with 21 bases between them. CDR3 region: CASRLRDAFRWNTEAFF. The CDR3, as DNA: TGTGCCAGCAGATTACGGGACGCCTTTCGTTGGAACACTGAAGCTTTCTTT.

V is TRBV10-3 and J is TRBJ2-3; weak D call: TRBD2 (5 bases). Trimming cost V 9 bases and J 0 bases, with 10 bases left between them. The CDR3 is 13 residues long. CDR1 is ENHRY, CDR2 SYGVKD, per germline. In DNA, the CDR3 is TGTGCCATGAGTAGCGAGAGCACAGATACGCAGTATTTT. Its translation: CAMSSESTDTQYF.

This clonotype occurred many times. The V gene is TRBV28, the J gene TRBJ2-4, with 7 bases that match TRBD1. V was pared by 5 bases and J by 7 bases, with 8 bases of the junction left unmatched. Germline CDR1 and CDR2: MDHEN and SYDVKM. CDR3 length: 14 residues. This CDR3 reads CASSRGTVGNIQYF. In DNA form, the CDR3 reads TGTGCCAGCAGTAGGGGGACAGTTGGGAACATTCAGTACTTC. The whole variable domain, remainder taken from reference TRBV28 and TRBJ2-4, is DVKVTQSSRYLVKRTGEKVFLECVQDMDHENMFWYRQDPGLGLRLIYFSYDVKMKEKGDIPEGYSVSREKKERFSLILESASTNQTSMYLCASSRGTVGNIQYFGAGTRLSVL.

This chain uses TRBV6-2 or TRBV6-3 with TRBJ2-7, with a possible D match to TRBD2 (5 bases). Germline V gene sequence: CDR1 MNHEY, CDR2 SVGEGT. Trimming took 2 bases from V and 3 from J, leaving 20 bases between them. CDR3 length: 17 residues. The CDR3 loop is CASSYDLLSGYNYEQYF. The CDR3 bases are TGTGCCAGCAGTTACGACCTTTTGAGCGGATATAACTACGAGCAGTACTTC.

In its sample, this clonotype was seen many times. The chain recombines TRBV27 with TRBJ2-7; D may be TRBD2 (6 bases). With 5 bases removed from V and 5 bases from J, the gap between germline ends came to 13 bases. The germline V gene encodes CDR1 MNHEY and CDR2 SMNVEV (reference sequence). The length of the CDR3 is 13 residues. For the CDR3, the DNA is TGTGCCAGCAGTCCCCCTGGGACTGACGAGCAGTACTTC. Translated, it gives CASSPPGTDEQYF.